This TCR beta chain was sequenced for a study of blood T cell repertoires in COVID-19. Study-wide context: T cells, B-cell-depleted T cells, or PBMCs supplied cDNA or gDNA.

Original processing notes: Amplification of reference gene primers was used by the study to estimate nucleated cell counts. Sequencing used immunoSEQ multiplex PCR; TCRdb keeps in-frame clones, though not all of them. The DNA was the basis for D and trimming; V, J and clone size are from that table. Counted here are 92,000 or so clones, about three quarters occurring once; the ten biggest clones make up 13% to 15%. The table lists this clone with a count of one. In germline, CDR1 is SQVTM, CDR2 ANQGSEA. This CDR3 spans 16 amino acids. Germline trimming cut 5 bases from V and 7 bases from J; bases unmatched to any gene: 19.

The TCR originated in a woman older than 75 with acute or convalescent COVID-19. Material for sequencing was peripheral blood. The chain couples TRBV29-1 to TRBJ2-7; 8 bases map to TRBD1. The DNA for the CDR3 is TGCAGCGTTCAACCCGATTGGACAGGGCTTCGGATGGAGCAGTACTTC. It translates to CSVQPDWTGLRMEQYF.